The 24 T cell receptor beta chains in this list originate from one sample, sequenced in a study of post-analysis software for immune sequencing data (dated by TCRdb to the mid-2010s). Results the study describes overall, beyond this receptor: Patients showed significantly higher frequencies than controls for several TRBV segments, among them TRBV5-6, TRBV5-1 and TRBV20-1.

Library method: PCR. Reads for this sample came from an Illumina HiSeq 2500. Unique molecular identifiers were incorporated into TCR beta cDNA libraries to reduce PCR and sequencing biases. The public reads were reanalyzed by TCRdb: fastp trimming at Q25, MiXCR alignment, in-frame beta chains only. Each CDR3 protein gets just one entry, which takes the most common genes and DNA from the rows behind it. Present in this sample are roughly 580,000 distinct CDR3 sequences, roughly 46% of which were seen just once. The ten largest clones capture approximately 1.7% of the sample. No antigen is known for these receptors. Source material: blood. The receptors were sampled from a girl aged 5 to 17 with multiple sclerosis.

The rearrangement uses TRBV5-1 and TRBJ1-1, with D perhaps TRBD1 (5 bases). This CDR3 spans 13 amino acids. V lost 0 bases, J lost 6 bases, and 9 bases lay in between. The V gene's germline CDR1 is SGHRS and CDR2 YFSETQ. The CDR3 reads CASSLEAGSEAFF. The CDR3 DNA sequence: TGCGCCAGCAGCTTGGAGGCAGGGTCTGAAGCTTTCTTT.

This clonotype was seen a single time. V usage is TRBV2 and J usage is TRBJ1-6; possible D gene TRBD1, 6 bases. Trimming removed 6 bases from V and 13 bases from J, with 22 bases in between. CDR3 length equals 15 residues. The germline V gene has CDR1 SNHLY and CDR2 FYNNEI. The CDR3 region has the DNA TGTGCCAGCAGGCCCCAAGGGGGGGGTGAGGAGCCCCTCCACTTT. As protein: CASRPQGGGEEPLHF.

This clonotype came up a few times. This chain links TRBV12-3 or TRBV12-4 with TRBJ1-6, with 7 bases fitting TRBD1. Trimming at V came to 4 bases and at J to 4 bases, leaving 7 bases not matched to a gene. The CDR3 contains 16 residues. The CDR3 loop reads CASSSTNRGYNSPLHF. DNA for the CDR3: TGTGCCAGCAGTTCGACAAACAGGGGATATAATTCACCCCTCCACTTT.

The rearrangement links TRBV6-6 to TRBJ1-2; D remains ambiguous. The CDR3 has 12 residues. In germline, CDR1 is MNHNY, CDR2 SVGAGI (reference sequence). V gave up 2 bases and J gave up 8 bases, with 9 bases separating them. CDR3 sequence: CASSYKVPGYTF. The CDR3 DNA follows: TGTGCCAGCAGTTACAAGGTTCCGGGCTACACCTTC.

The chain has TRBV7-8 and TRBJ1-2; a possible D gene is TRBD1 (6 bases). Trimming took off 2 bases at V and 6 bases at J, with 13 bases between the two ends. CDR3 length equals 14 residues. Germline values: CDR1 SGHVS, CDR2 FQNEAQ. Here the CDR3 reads CASSLSDGGDGYTF. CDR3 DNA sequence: TGTGCCAGCAGCTTATCGGACGGGGGCGATGGCTACACCTTC.

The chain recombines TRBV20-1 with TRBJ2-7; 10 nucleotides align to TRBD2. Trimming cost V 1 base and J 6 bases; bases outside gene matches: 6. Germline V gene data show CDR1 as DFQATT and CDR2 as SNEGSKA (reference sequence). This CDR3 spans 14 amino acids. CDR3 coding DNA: TGCAGTGCTAGAGGAGGAAGCGGGGGGGGCGAGCAGTACTTC. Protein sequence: CSARGGSGGGEQYF.

DNA for the CDR3: TGCGCCAGCAGCTTGATCCCCCGTGATACGCAGTATTTT. Translated: CASSLIPRDTQYF. The chain joins TRBV5-1 to TRBJ2-3; D unclear. The CDR3 has 13 residues. Germline V CDR1 and CDR2: SGHRS, YFSETQ. With 1 base removed from V and 6 bases from J, the gap between germline ends came to 9 bases.

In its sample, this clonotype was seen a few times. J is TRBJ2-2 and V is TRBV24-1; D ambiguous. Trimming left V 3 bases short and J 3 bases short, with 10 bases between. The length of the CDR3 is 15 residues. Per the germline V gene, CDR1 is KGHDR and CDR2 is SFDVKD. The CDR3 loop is CATSDRGQDTGELFF. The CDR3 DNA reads TGTGCCACCAGTGATCGTGGGCAGGACACCGGGGAGCTGTTTTTT.

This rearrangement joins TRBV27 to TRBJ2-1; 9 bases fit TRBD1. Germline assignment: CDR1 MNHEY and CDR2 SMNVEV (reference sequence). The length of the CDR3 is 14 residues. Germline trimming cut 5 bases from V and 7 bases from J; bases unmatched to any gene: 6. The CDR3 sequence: CASSPTGTGNEQFF. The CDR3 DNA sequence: TGTGCCAGCAGTCCAACCGGGACAGGGAATGAGCAGTTCTTC.

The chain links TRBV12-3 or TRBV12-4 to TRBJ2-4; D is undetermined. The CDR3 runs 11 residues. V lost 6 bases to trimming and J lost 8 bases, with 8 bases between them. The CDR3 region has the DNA TGTGCCAGCAGCCTTTCAGACATTCAGTACTTC. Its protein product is CASSLSDIQYF.

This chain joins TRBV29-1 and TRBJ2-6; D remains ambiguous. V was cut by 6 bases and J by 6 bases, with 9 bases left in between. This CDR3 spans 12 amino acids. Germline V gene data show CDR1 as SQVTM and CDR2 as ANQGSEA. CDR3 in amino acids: CSVQHTANVLTF. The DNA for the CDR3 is TGCAGCGTCCAGCACACGGCCAACGTCCTGACTTTC. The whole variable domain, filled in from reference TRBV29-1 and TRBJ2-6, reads SAVISQKPSRDICQRGTSLTIQCQVDSQVTMMFWYRQQPGQSLTLIATANQGSEATYESGFVIDKFPISRPNLTFSTLTVSNMSPEDSSIYLCSVQHTANVLTFGAGSRLTVL.

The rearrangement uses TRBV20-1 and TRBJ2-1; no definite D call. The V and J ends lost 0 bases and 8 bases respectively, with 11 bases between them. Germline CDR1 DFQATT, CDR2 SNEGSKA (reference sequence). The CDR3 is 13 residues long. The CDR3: CSARDSLLHEQFF. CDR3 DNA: TGCAGTGCTAGAGACAGCCTCCTCCATGAGCAGTTCTTC.

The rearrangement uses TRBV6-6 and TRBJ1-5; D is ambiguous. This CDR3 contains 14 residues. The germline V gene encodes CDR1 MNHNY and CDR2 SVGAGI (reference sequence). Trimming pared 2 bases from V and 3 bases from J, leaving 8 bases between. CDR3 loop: CASSYPGSNQPQHF. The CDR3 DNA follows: TGTGCCAGCAGTTACCCAGGTTCCAATCAGCCCCAGCATTTT.

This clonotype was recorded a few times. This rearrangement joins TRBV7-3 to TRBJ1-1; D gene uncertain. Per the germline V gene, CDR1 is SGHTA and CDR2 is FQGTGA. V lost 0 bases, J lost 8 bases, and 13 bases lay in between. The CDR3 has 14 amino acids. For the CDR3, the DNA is TGTGCCAGCAGCTTAACTGGCGCGGGAGGCGAAGCTTTCTTT. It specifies CASSLTGAGGEAFF. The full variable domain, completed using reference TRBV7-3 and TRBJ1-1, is GAGVSQTPSNKVTEKGKYVELRCDPISGHTALYWYRQSLGQGPEFLIYFQGTGAADDSGLPNDRFFAVRPEGSVSTLKIQRTERGDSAVYLCASSLTGAGGEAFFGQGTRLTVV.

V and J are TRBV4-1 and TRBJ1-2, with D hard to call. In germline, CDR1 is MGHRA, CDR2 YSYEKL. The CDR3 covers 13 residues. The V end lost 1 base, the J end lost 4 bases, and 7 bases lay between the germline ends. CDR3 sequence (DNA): TGCGCCAGCAGCCAAGGGAGACCCTATGGCTACACCTTC. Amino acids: CASSQGRPYGYTF.

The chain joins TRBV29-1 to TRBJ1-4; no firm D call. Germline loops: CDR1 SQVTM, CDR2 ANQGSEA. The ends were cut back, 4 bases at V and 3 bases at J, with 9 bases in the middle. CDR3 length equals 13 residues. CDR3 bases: TGCAGCGTTGGTCGGGATCCTAATGAAAAACTGTTTTTT. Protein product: CSVGRDPNEKLFF.

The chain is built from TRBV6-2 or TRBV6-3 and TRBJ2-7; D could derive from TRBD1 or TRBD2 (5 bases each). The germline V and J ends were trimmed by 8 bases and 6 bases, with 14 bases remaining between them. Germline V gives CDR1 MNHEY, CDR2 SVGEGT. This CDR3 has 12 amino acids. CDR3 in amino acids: CASRRGIVEQYF. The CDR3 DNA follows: TGTGCCAGCCGCCGGGGCATCGTCGAGCAGTACTTC.

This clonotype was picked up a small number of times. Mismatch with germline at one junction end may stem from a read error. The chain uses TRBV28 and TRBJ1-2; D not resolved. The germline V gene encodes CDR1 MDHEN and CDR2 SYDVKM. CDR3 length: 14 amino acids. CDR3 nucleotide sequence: TGCGCCAGCAGTTCCGGAAGACGTCGCTATGGCTACACCTTC. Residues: CASSSGRRRYGYTF.

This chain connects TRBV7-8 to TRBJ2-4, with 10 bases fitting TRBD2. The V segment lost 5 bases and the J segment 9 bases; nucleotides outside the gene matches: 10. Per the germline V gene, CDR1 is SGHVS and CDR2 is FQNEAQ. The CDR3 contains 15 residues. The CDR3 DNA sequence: TGTGCCAGCAGCACCTTACAGCGGGAGGGCAGCATTCAGTACTTC. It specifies CASSTLQREGSIQYF. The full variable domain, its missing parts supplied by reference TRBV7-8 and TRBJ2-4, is GAGVSQSPRYKVAKRGQDVALRCDPISGHVSLFWYQQALGQGPEFLTYFQNEAQLDKSGLPSDRFFAERPEGSVSTLKIQRTQQEDSAVYLCASSTLQREGSIQYFGAGTRLSVL.

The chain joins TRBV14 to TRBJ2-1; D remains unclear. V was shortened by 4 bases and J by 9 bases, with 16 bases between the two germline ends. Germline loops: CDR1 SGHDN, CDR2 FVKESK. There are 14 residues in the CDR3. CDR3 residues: CASSPLGAVGEQFF. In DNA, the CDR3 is TGTGCCAGCAGCCCTCTTGGTGCGGTCGGTGAGCAGTTCTTC. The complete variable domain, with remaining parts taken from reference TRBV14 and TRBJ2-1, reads EAGVTQFPSHSVIEKGQTVTLRCDPISGHDNLYWYRRVMGKEIKFLLHFVKESKQDESGMPNNRFLAERTGGTYSTLKVQPAELEDSGVYFCASSPLGAVGEQFFGPGTRLTVL.

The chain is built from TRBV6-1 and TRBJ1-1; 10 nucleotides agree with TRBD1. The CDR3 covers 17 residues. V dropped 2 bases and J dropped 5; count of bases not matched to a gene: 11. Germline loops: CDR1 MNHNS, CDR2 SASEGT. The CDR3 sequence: CASSEPPSGQGWTEAFF. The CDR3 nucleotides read TGTGCCAGCAGTGAACCACCGTCGGGACAGGGGTGGACTGAAGCTTTCTTT.

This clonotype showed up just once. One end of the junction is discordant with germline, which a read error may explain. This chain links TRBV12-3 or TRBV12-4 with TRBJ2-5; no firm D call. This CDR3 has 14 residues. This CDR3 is CASSLTLAQDTQYF. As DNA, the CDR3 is TGTGCCAGCAGTTTAACGCTGGCTCAAGATACCCAGTACTTC.

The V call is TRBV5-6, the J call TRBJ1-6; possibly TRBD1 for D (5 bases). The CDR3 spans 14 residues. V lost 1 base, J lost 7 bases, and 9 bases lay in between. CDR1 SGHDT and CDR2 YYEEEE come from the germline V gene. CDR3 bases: TGTGCCAGCAGCTTGAGACAGAAGAATTCACCCCTCCACTTT. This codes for CASSLRQKNSPLHF.

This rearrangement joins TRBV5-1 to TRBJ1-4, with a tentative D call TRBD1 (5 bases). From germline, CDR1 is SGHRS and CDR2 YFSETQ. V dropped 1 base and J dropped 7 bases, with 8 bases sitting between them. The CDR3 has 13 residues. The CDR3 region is CASSLMGGEKLFF. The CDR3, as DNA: TGCGCCAGCAGCTTGATGGGGGGTGAAAAACTGTTTTTT.